Below are 14 T cell receptor beta chains sequenced from a single sample in a study of blood T cell repertoires in COVID-19. Produced via immunoSEQ multiplex PCR; TCRdb's table is partial and in-frame only. Of some 80,000 clones in the sample, approximately 80% were seen once. The sequenced sample consisted of peripheral blood. Source of these receptors: an elderly man with acute or convalescent COVID-19.

The chain combines TRBV21-1 with TRBJ2-7; the table's D call, TRBD1, has no DNA check behind it. TRBV21-1 has pseudogene status. The CDR3 extends over 16 amino acids. CDR3 bases: TGTGCCAGCAGCCAAATACAGGGCCCAGGCTGCTACGAGCAGTACTTC. Protein sequence: CASSQIQGPGCYEQYF.

This clone was found once. J is TRBJ2-5 and V is TRBV6-5; a possible D gene is TRBD1 (5 bases). The germline V gene has CDR1 MNHEY and CDR2 SVGAGI. The V and J ends lost 5 bases and 0 bases respectively, with 10 bases between them. The CDR3 has 14 residues. The DNA of the CDR3 is TGTGCCAGCAGTCAACAGGCGAACCAAGAGACCCAGTACTTC. Translating it yields CASSQQANQETQYF.

The chain recombines TRBV19 with TRBJ1-2; 8 nucleotides line up with TRBD1. CDR1 and CDR2 from the germline V gene are LNHDA and SQIVND (reference sequence). This CDR3 is 15 amino acids long. V lost 4 bases, J lost 3 bases, and 7 bases stayed unmatched. The CDR3 DNA follows: TGTGCCAGTAGTAACGACAGGGGCGGGGACTATGGCTACACCTTC. Translation: CASSNDRGGDYGYTF. The full variable domain, in which reference TRBV19 and TRBJ1-2 provide the parts outside the CDR3, is DGGITQSPKYLFRKEGQNVTLSCEQNLNHDAMYWYRQDPGQGLRLIYYSQIVNDFQKGDIAEGYSVSREKKESFPLTVTSAQKNPTAFYLCASSNDRGGDYGYTFGSGTRLTVV.

The genes are TRBV6-5 and TRBJ1-1, with 11 bases lining up with TRBD1. The germline V gene encodes CDR1 MNHEY and CDR2 SVGAGI. The CDR3 length is 16 residues. The V and J ends lost 4 bases and 4 bases, in that order; junction bases with no gene match: 8. The CDR3 reads CASSSGQGAWGTEAFF. CDR3 bases: TGTGCCAGCAGTTCCGGACAGGGGGCCTGGGGCACTGAAGCTTTCTTT.

V is TRBV5-1 and J is TRBJ2-2; TRBD2 matches at 8 bases. V shed 2 bases, J shed 2 bases, and the junction held 5 bases outside the gene matches. Germline V lookup: CDR1 SGHRS, CDR2 YFSETQ. The CDR3 contains 16 residues. The CDR3 DNA follows: TGCGCCAGCAGCTTACAGACTAGCGATAACACCGGGGAGCTGTTTTTT. Protein sequence: CASSLQTSDNTGELFF.

This clone was seen only a few times. J is TRBJ1-1 and V is TRBV5-4; 12 positions agree with TRBD1. This CDR3 region has 17 residues. CDR1 is SGHNT, CDR2 YYREEE, per germline (reference sequence). Trimming cost V 0 bases and J 8 bases; bases outside gene matches: 11. The CDR3 nucleotides read TGTGCCAGCAGCTTGGGGGGACAGGGGGCACGGATCGCAGAAGCTTTCTTT. It codes for CASSLGGQGARIAEAFF.

The chain carries TRBV3-1 (or the pseudogene TRBV3-2) and TRBJ2-5, with a tentative D call TRBD2 (6 bases). Deletions cut 1 base from V and 7 bases from J, with 10 bases between. Germline-derived CDR1 and CDR2 are LGHDT and YNNKEL (reference sequence). CDR3 length: 13 residues. The CDR3 is CASSQVSGRTQYF. As DNA, the CDR3 is TGTGCCAGCAGCCAAGTCTCCGGGAGGACCCAGTACTTC.

In the case of this clone: The sample has other DNA sequences that encode this CDR3 too. The J gene is TRBJ2-3, the V gene TRBV18, with 10 positions matching TRBD2. The length of the CDR3 is 15 residues. Germline V CDR1 and CDR2: KGHSH, LQKENI. V was pared by 3 bases and J by 1 base, with 1 base of the junction left unmatched. The CDR3 sequence: CASSPLAGGTDTQYF. The CDR3 bases are TGTGCCAGCTCACCCCTAGCGGGGGGCACAGATACGCAGTATTTT.

A few counts support this clone. The J gene is TRBJ1-2, the V gene TRBV19, with 11 bases that match TRBD1. CDR1 and CDR2 (germline): LNHDA, SQIVND (reference sequence). There are 17 residues in the CDR3. V was clipped by 5 bases and J by 4 bases; unmatched bases: 12. The CDR3 region is CASSWAAGQGDGYGYTF. In DNA form, the CDR3 reads TGTGCCAGTAGTTGGGCAGCGGGACAGGGGGACGGCTATGGCTACACCTTC.

The V call is TRBV6-5, the J call TRBJ1-4; D possibly corresponds to TRBD1 (5 bases). Looked up from germline, CDR1 is MNHEY and CDR2 is SVGAGI. V lost 0 bases, J lost 3 bases, and 8 bases lay in between. CDR3 size: 15 residues. The CDR3 spells CASSYSDKSNEKLFF. The CDR3 DNA sequence: TGTGCCAGCAGTTACTCGGACAAGTCTAATGAAAAACTGTTTTTT.

In this sample, this clone turned up once. The chain employs TRBV19 and TRBJ2-7; 7 positions match TRBD2. This CDR3 has 14 residues. Germline V gene lookup returns CDR1 LNHDA and CDR2 SQIVND (reference sequence). V was pared by 9 bases and J by 7 bases, with 15 bases of the junction left unmatched. CDR3 sequence (DNA): TGTGCCAGCTGGTCGGGGGGACCAGCAGGGGAGCAGTACTTC. Translation gives CASWSGGPAGEQYF.

The rearrangement links TRBV14 to TRBJ1-3; D may be TRBD1 (5 bases). The CDR3 runs to 14 residues. Germline V gene data show CDR1 as SGHDN and CDR2 as FVKESK. Between the trimmed V and J ends, which lost 2 bases and 4 bases, there was a span of 9 bases. CDR3 coding DNA: TGTGCCAGCAGCCAATCCAGGGTCGGAAACACCATATATTTT. It codes for CASSQSRVGNTIYF.

The chain uses TRBV7-8 and TRBJ1-6; D remains ambiguous. CDR1 is SGHVS and CDR2 is FQNEAQ in the germline V gene. Trimming removed 1 base at V and 7 bases at J, with 20 bases between. The CDR3 sequence is 18 residues long. The CDR3 DNA reads TGTGCCAGCAGCTTAGATCGCTTTATTCTAGGCCCAAATTCACCCCTCCACTTT. Its translation is CASSLDRFILGPNSPLHF.

V and J are TRBV3-1 (or the pseudogene TRBV3-2) and TRBJ2-5, with 8 nucleotides matching TRBD2. Germline V gene sequence: CDR1 LGHDT, CDR2 YNNKEL (reference sequence). The CDR3 runs 16 residues. V dropped 2 bases and J dropped 1; count of bases not matched to a gene: 6. CDR3 bases: TGTGCCAGCAGCCAAAGCCCCACTAGCGGCCAAGAGACCCAGTACTTC. It specifies CASSQSPTSGQETQYF.